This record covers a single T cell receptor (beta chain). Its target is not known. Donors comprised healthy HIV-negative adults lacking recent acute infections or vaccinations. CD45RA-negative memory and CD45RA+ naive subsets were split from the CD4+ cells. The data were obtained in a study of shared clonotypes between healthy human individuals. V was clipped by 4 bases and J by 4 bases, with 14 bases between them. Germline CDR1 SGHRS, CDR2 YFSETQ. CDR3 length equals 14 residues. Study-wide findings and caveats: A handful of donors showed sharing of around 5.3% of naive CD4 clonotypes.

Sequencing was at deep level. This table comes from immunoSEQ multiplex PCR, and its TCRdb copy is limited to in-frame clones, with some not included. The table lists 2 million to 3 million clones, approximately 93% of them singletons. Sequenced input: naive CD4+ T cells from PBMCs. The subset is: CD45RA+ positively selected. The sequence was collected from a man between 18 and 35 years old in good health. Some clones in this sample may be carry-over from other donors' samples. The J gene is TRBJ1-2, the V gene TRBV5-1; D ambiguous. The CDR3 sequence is CASSRDSAGYGYTF. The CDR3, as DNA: TGCGCCAGCAGCCGTGATTCCGCGGGCTATGGCTACACCTTC.